Listed here are 5 T cell receptor beta chains from one sample, sequenced in a study of shared clonotypes between healthy human individuals. TCRdb keeps only in-frame clones here, not all; method: immunoSEQ multiplex PCR. The table includes roughly 1,100,000 clones, around 75% detected once. Sequenced material: memory CD4+ T cells sorted from blood. Subset defined: CD45RA-negative fraction. Receptor source: a man between 18 and 35 years old in good health.

J is TRBJ2-3 and V is TRBV5-1; 9 bases align to TRBD2. J was trimmed by 4 bases and V by 1 base; bases with no gene match: 7. The CDR3 totals 16 residues. Germline V CDR1 and CDR2: SGHRS, YFSETQ. The CDR3 sequence is CASSLLRGGPPDTQYF. The DNA for the CDR3 is TGCGCCAGCAGCTTGTTGCGGGGGGGCCCCCCAGATACGCAGTATTTT. Filled out from reference TRBV5-1 and TRBJ2-3, the complete variable domain reads KAGVTQTPRYLIKTRGQQVTLSCSPISGHRSVSWYQQTPGQGLQFLFEYFSETQRNKGNFPGRFSGRQFSNSRSEMNVSTLELGDSALYLCASSLLRGGPPDTQYFGPGTRLTVL.

This clone has only one observation. The rearrangement links TRBV19 to TRBJ2-3; 9 nucleotides match TRBD2. This CDR3 has 14 amino acids. V lost 6 bases and J lost 1; bases outside the gene matches: 2. From germline, CDR1 is LNHDA and CDR2 SQIVND (reference sequence). The CDR3 loop reads CASSVAGGTDTQYF. CDR3 in DNA: TGTGCCAGTAGCGTAGCGGGGGGCACAGATACGCAGTATTTT. Combining the CDR3 with reference TRBV19 and TRBJ2-3 gives the whole variable domain DGGITQSPKYLFRKEGQNVTLSCEQNLNHDAMYWYRQDPGQGLRLIYYSQIVNDFQKGDIAEGYSVSREKKESFPLTVTSAQKNPTAFYLCASSVAGGTDTQYFGPGTRLTVL.

The rearrangement links TRBV6-1 to TRBJ1-2; 9 bases are shared with TRBD1. CDR3 size: 15 residues. The ends lost 4 bases at V and 8 bases at J; junction bases unmatched: 11. Germline CDR1 reads MNHNS; CDR2 reads SASEGT. In DNA form, the CDR3 reads TGTGCCAGCAGTGTTGTAATAGGAGGGACAGGGGGCTACACCTTC. Translating gives CASSVVIGGTGGYTF.

This clone was picked up a small number of times. Additional DNA sequences in this sample encode the identical CDR3. The chain couples TRBV30 to TRBJ1-5, with D possibly being TRBD1 (5 bases). This CDR3 contains 13 residues. The V gene's germline CDR1 is GTSNPN and CDR2 SVGIG (reference sequence). Trimming took off 2 bases at V and 1 base at J, with 6 bases between the two ends. The CDR3, as DNA: TGTGCCTGGAGTAGGGACAGCAATCAGCCCCAGCATTTT. Protein product: CAWSRDSNQPQHF.

This clone showed up many times. The chain links TRBV11-2 to TRBJ2-7, with D uncertain. Germline-derived CDR1 and CDR2 are SGHAT and FQNNGV. The CDR3 length is 15 residues. V was cut by 1 base and J by 6 bases, with 16 bases left in between. This chain's CDR3 is CASSLVGRSSREQYF. The CDR3 DNA sequence: TGTGCCAGCAGCTTAGTAGGGCGCTCATCCCGCGAGCAGTACTTC.